This TCR beta chain was observed in a study of blood T cell repertoires in COVID-19 (dated by TCRdb to about 2020). Study-level background: Samples covering the acute and convalescent phases of COVID-19 were provided by collaborators in the United States, Italy and Spain. Deeply sampled blood TCRbeta repertoires from subjects exposed to, actively infected with, or recovered from COVID-19 were included in the dataset. The sample metadata nearly always contained a de-identified subject ID, COVID-19 status, age in years and sex. The samples were drawn from the first 160 participants of the ongoing ImmuneRACE study and from 1,254 subjects provided by 6 global collaborators. The material from the prospective study consisted of cDNA or gDNA derived from T cells, B-cell-depleted T cells, or PBMCs. Where available, HLA class I and class II types were taken from metadata supplied by the sample provider and were not determined by assay-based typing. The repertoires were made available in a free public database intended to serve as a resource for research on the immune response to SARS-CoV-2. Findings and caveats that apply to the study as a whole: Clinical and demographic metadata were provided uncurated, with the amount varying by source and participant.

About this clone itself: Its antigen is unknown. Base qualities were left out, and no much larger clone turns up one base away.

Whole blood was collected in K2EDTA tubes by collaborating institutions according to the institutions' own protocols. For TCRbeta analysis, collaborator samples were shipped as frozen whole blood, as isolated PBMCs, or as DNA extracted from either sample type. TCRbeta CDR3 regions were amplified from genomic DNA using the immunoSEQ Assay, a bias-controlled multiplex PCR. Per the authors' processing: The number of nucleated cells in each sample was estimated from the amplification of reference gene primers within the assay. Sequence reads were collapsed and filtered to measure the absolute abundance of every unique TCRbeta CDR3 rearrangement. Productive Simpson clonality was computed per sample as the square root of Simpson's diversity index over productive rearrangements. TCRdb carries this immuneACCESS record with in-frame sequences only. Its versions omit some clonotypes, under half of them owing to an unresolved V gene in the studies checked, with the rest unexplained. V and J calls and clone size are copied from that table; D and trimming were computed from the DNA. For this sample the table gives about 94,000 clones, of which more than 65% were detected only once. Roughly 6.3% of the sample is taken by the ten largest.

Spanning cysteine to phenylalanine, the CDR3 consists of 15 amino acids. This entry keeps only the CDR3 DNA: 45 bases, framed from base 1. The junction shows trimming of 4 bases on V and 0 bases on J, and the gene matches do not reach 6 bases of it. The germline V gene gives CDR1 as KGHSH and CDR2 as LQKENI. The origin of this receptor is a man aged 55-75 years with acute or convalescent COVID-19. Recombination connected TRBV18 to TRBJ2-7, with TRBD2 identical over 7 junction bases. What was sequenced was peripheral blood. The DNA is TGTGCCAGCTCACGAGGCGGGGGATTCTCCTACGAGCAGTACTTC. The encoded protein is CASSRGGGFSYEQYF.